These 3 T cell receptor beta chains were sequenced from one sample in a study of cytomegalovirus exposure and HLA in healthy donors. The PCR made use of 60 Vbeta and 13 Jbeta primers. Using immunoSEQ multiplex PCR, the repertoire was profiled, and TCRdb retains in-frame clones only, with some absent. The sample has approximately 150,000 clones; 78% are singletons. The specimen was PBMCs. Source of these receptors: a female donor in good health and CMV-seronegative.

The chain carries TRBV5-4 and TRBJ2-7; 8 bases are shared with TRBD1. The germline CDR1 and CDR2 sequences are SGHNT and YYREEE (reference sequence). The CDR3 is 19 amino acids. V shed 0 bases, J shed 0 bases, and the junction held 14 bases outside the gene matches. Here the CDR3 DNA reads TGTGCCAGCAGCTTGGGAGGACTTCGGGACAGGCCGATCTCCTACGAGCAGTACTTC. It yields the protein CASSLGGLRDRPISYEQYF.

The chain is built from TRBV30 and TRBJ2-5, with D possibly being TRBD2 (6 bases). The CDR3 is 13 amino acids. Per germline, CDR1 GTSNPN and CDR2 SVGIG (reference sequence). V lost 0 bases, J lost 4 bases, and 9 bases lay in between. CDR3 in DNA: TGTGCCTGGAGTGTACTGCGGGGAGAGACCCAGTACTTC. Amino acid sequence: CAWSVLRGETQYF. Supplemented by reference TRBV30 and TRBJ2-5, the full variable domain reads SQTIHQWPATLVQPVGSPLSLECTVEGTSNPNLYWYRQAAGRGLQLLFYSVGIGQISSEVPQNLSASRPQDRQFILSSKKLLLSDSGFYLCAWSVLRGETQYFGPGTRLLVL.

In its sample, this clone was seen a few times. The chain recombines TRBV19 with TRBJ2-3, with a weak D call TRBD2 (5 bases). Trimming pared 3 bases from V and 0 bases from J, leaving 10 bases between. This CDR3 is 15 amino acids long. Germline V gene data show CDR1 as LNHDA and CDR2 as SQIVND (reference sequence). The CDR3 bases are TGTGCCAGTAGTATCCTGGGAGCTAGCACAGATACGCAGTATTTT. Translation gives CASSILGASTDTQYF.